This paragraph reports one T cell receptor (beta chain). The antigen is not known. The sample originates from a study of T-cell memory formation after mild COVID-19. The CDR3 has 16 amino acids. Per the germline V gene, CDR1 is SGHRS and CDR2 is YFSETQ. The J segment lost 2 bases and the V segment lost 4 bases, leaving 4 bases of the junction unmatched. Study-level points and caveats: From day 15 to 85, contracting clones were balanced between CD4 and CD8, whereas later expanders leaned toward CD4+.

TCRdb used MiXCR to reprocess the 5' RACE reads, holding one entry per CDR3 protein. Found here are 500,000 to 550,000 distinct CDR3 sequences, about a fifth of them singletons; the top ten hold under 15%. Sequenced: PBMCs or a T cell subset sorted from them (not recorded which). The chain combines TRBV5-1 with TRBJ2-3, with 13 bases that match TRBD2. The sequence came from an adult woman who had mild COVID-19 (a few samples of this study predate the infection). Cell type and time point are not known. The CDR3 loop is CASSRTSGGYTDTQYF. Here the CDR3 DNA reads TGCGCCAGCAGCAGGACTAGCGGGGGATACACAGATACGCAGTATTTT.